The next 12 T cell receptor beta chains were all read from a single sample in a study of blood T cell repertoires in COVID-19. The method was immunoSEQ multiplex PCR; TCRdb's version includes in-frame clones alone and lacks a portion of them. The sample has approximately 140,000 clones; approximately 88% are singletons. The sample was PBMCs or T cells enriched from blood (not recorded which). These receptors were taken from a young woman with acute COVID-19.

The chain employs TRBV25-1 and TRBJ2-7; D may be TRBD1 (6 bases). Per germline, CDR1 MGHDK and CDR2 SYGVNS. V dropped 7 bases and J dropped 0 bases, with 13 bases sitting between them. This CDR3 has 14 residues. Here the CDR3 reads CASTGVGSSYEQYF. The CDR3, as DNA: TGTGCCAGCACAGGGGTCGGTAGCTCCTACGAGCAGTACTTC.

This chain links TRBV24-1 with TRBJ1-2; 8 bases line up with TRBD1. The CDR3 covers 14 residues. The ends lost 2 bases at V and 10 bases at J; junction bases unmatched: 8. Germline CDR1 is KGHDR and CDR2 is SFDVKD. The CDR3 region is CATSDSTGELYYTF. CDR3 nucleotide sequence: TGTGCCACCAGTGATTCGACAGGGGAGTTATACTACACCTTC.

CDR3 sequence: CASSGSGNPYNEQFF. DNA for the CDR3: TGTGCCAGCAGCGGTTCAGGAAACCCCTACAATGAGCAGTTCTTC. The chain employs TRBV9 and TRBJ2-1; D gene uncertain. CDR3 length: 15 amino acids. Trimming stripped 3 bases from V and 2 bases from J, with 12 bases between. CDR1 SGDLS and CDR2 YYNGEE come from the germline V gene. Complete variable domain (other parts from reference TRBV9 and TRBJ2-1): DSGVTQTPKHLITATGQRVTLRCSPRSGDLSVYWYQQSLDQGLQFLIQYYNGEERAKGNILERFSAQQFPDLHSELNLSSLELGDSALYFCASSGSGNPYNEQFFGPGTRLTVL.

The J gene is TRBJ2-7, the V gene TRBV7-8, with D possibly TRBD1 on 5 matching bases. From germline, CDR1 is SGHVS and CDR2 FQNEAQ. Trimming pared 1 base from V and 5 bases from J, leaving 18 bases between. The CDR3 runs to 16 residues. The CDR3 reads CASSLVSREDFDEQYF. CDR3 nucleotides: TGTGCCAGCAGCTTAGTTTCCAGGGAAGATTTCGACGAGCAGTACTTC.

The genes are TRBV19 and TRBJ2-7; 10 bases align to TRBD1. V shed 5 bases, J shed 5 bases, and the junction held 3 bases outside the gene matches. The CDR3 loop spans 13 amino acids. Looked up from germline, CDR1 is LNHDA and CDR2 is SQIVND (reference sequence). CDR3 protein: CASSRDRGDEQYF. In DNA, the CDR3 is TGTGCCAGTAGTCGGGACAGGGGAGACGAGCAGTACTTC.

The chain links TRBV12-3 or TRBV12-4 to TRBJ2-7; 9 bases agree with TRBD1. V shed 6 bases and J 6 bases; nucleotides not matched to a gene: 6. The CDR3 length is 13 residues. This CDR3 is CASRKDRGSEQYF. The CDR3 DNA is TGTGCCAGCAGGAAGGACAGGGGCAGCGAGCAGTACTTC.

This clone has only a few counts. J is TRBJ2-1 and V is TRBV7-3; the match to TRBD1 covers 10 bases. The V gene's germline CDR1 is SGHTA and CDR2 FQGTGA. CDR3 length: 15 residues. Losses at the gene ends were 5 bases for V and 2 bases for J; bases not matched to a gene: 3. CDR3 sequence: CASSPTGGTYNEQFF. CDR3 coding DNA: TGTGCCAGCAGCCCGACAGGGGGCACCTACAATGAGCAGTTCTTC.

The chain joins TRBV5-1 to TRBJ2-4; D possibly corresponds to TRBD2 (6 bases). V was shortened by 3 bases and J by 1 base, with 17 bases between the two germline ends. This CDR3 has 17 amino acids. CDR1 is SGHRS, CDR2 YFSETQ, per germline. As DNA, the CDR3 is TGCGCCAGCAGCTGGGATGGACTTCGGGGGGCCAAAAACATTCAGTACTTC. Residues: CASSWDGLRGAKNIQYF.

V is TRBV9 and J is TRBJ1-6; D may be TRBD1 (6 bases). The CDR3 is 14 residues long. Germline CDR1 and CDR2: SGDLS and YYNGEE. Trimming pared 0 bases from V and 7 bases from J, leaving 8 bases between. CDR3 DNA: TGTGCCAGCAGCGTAGGGACAGAGAATTCACCCCTCCACTTT. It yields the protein CASSVGTENSPLHF.

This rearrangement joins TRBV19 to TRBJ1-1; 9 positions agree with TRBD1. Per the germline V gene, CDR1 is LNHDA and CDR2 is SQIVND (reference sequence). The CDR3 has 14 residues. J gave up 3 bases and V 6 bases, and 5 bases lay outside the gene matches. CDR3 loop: CASRNRGPDTEAFF. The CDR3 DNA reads TGTGCCAGTAGAAACAGGGGGCCGGACACTGAAGCTTTCTTT.

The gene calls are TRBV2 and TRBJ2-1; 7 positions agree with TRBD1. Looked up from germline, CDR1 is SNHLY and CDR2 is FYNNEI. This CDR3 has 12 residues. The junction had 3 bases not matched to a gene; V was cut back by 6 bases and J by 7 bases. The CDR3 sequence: CASSLDRNEQFF. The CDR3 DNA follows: TGTGCCAGCAGCCTGGACAGGAATGAGCAGTTCTTC.

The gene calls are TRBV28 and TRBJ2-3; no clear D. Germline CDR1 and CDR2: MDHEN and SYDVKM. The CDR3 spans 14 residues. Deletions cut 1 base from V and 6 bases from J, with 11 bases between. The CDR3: CASSLLRGFDTQYF. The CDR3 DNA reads TGTGCCAGCAGTTTATTACGAGGATTCGATACGCAGTATTTT.